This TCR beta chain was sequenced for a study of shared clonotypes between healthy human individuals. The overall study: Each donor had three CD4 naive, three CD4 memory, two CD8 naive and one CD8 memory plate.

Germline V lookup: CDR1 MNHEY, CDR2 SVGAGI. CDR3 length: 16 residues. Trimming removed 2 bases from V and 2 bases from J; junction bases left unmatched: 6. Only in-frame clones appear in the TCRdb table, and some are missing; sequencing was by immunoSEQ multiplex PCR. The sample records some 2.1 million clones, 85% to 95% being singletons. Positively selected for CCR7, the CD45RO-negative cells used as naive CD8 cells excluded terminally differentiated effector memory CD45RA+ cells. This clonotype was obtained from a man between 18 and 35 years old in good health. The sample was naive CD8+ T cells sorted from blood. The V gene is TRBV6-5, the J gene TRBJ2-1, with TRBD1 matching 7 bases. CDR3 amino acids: CASSYTGETPYNEQFF. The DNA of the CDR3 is TGTGCCAGCAGTTACACAGGGGAAACACCCTACAATGAGCAGTTCTTC.